The source of this T cell receptor (beta chain) is a study of blood T cells in healthy people across ages (dated by TCRdb to about 2015). Turning to the overall study: In model experiments, template switching captured roughly one uniquely barcoded TCR beta cDNA molecule for every two T cells. To track age-related changes in TCR beta repertoire diversity, the study relied on deep sequencing normalized with unique cDNA molecular identifiers. The donors were divided into four age groups: young (average around 16 years), middle-aged (around 37), aged (around 67) and long-lived (about 79). Using the same blood draw, the study looked at two additional independent replicas of 1 million unique cDNA reads for two donors, one aged 18 to 30 and the other aged 80 or older.

Beyond this particular receptor, the publication reports: The long-lived group showed more naive CD4+ T cells, fewer expanded clones and increased TCR diversity than the aged group, suggesting age selection. Donor CMV infection status was unknown, potentially confounding age-related changes in expanded clonotypes. The percentage of naive T cells measured by flow cytometry correlated strongly with observed TCR beta diversity. Observed TCR beta diversity per million T cells fell roughly linearly with age, and a significant reduction was already apparent by age roughly 40. Bulk unsorted PBMC profiling prevented conclusive comparison of naive and antigen-experienced compartments. Estimates of total diversity based on one million sequenced T cells were regarded as lower bounds and as underestimates.

Libraries were built with 5' RACE. Instrument on record: Illumina HiSeq 2500. The second PCR ran for about 6 to 12 cycles and used a J-beta primer mix along with a sample-barcoded 5' primer. A template-switch 5' adaptor carrying 12 random nucleotides introduced a unique molecular identifier onto each TCR beta cDNA molecule. At least 2.5 million CDR3-containing paired-end reads were obtained from each sample. First-strand cDNA synthesis was performed from all RNA using the Mint cDNA synthesis kit, with priming by a TRBC-specific oligonucleotide. Following uracil-DNA glycosylase treatment, a first 18-cycle PCR with universal primers M1SS and BC2_uni_R was performed on all cDNA. As for the original processing: For normalization, 1 million high-quality reads, each with a distinct molecular identifier, were randomly selected from each sample. Instead of being binned into consensus sequences, reads that shared molecular identifiers were thrown out. CDR3 identification, clonotype clustering and error correction used MiTCR with a Q25 quality threshold and the strictest error-elimination algorithm. A nonparametric unseen species model with Euler transformation was used to estimate lower-bound total TCR beta diversity. Using fastp trimming at Q25 and MiXCR clonotype assembly, TCRdb reanalyzed the public sequencing data and kept in-frame beta chains. Merged by CDR3 protein, the rows form single entries marked with the most common genes and DNA. The V and J calls and clone size are TCRdb's, not the authors'. The sample profile shows about 840,000 distinct CDR3 sequences; 25% to 30% of them were found once. Roughly 10% of the sample goes to the ten largest clones.

The V end loses 3 bases and the J end loses 6 bases, and a stretch of 15 bases separates them. The CDR3 starts with the cysteine, ends with the phenylalanine, and has 14 residues. The CDR3 DNA has 42 bases and is translated from base 1. CDR1 and CDR2 were assigned from the germline V gene as MDHEN and SYDVKM. Donors were roughly 40 systemically healthy Caucasian individuals from Russia aged roughly 6 to 90 years. Around 9.8 milliliters of peripheral blood were collected from each donor into EDTA-treated Vacutainer tubes. Ficoll-Paque density-gradient centrifugation was used to isolate PBMCs, with at least 6.5 million per sample. Trizol reagent was used to extract total RNA from PBMCs, with at least 5.5 micrograms per sample. The percentages of naive CD45RAhigh/CD27high T cells were determined by flow cytometry on a PBMC aliquot from every donor. This clonotype was detected ten times or more. Its antigen is currently not known. Per-nucleotide qualities are absent, and no much larger clonotype sits a single base away.

The sample was also reused in another study, on T cells of mothers and their children. The second study also describes: Nine systemically healthy Caucasian individuals, comprising three mothers and their six children, were included as donors. cDNA synthesis used all of the extracted RNA, with around 1.4 ug of RNA in each 15 ul reaction. In the second PCR, sample barcodes and 2-4 random nucleotides were introduced via the M1S primer. Over 9.5 million TCR beta CDR3 reads were obtained for each mother, and 2.5 million to 3 million reads were obtained for each child. In both related and unrelated pairs, thymic selection shapes the output of TCR recombination in a similar way, with inherited differences having only a minor effect. Normalized repertoire overlap in related mother-child pairs was always slightly higher than in unrelated mother-child pairs, but the difference was never significant. With a sensitivity of about 100 clones per million clonotypes, no persistent microchimeric T cell clones were detected. In the study, deep NGS was used to compare the TCR beta repertoires of mothers and children, and features distinguishing related mother-child pairs from unrelated individuals were sought. The mean age was 40 +/- 4 years for the mothers and around 11 +/- 4 years for the children. After adapter ligation was performed with NEBNext reagents, the libraries were sequenced on an Illumina HiSeq 2000 with 100+100 nt paired-end reads. To prevent cross-contamination, the mother and child libraries were prepared a month apart and were sequenced in separate runs. Between roughly 500,000 and 2,100,000 distinct TCR beta clonotypes were identified per donor. Naive TCR beta clonotypes were estimated from low-frequency clonotypes matched to each donor's FACS-determined naive share, without sorting.

Input material: blood. The chain couples TRBV28 to TRBJ2-7; the D gene is perhaps TRBD2, on 6 matching bases. This clonotype was obtained from a woman between 35 and 50 years old in good health. The nucleotide sequence is TGTGCCAGCAGTTTTTCCGGGGGAACCGGCGAGCAGTACTTC. It is translated as CASSFSGGTGEQYF.